The T cell receptor beta chain under discussion was sequenced for a study of cytomegalovirus exposure and HLA in healthy donors. Findings and caveats of the study: One later analysis reportedly identified an Asian-associated ancestry cluster that showed fewer N-insertions than the approximately 600-donor mean. Across donors, sequencing depth was assumed by presence/absence analyses to be roughly uniform. Evidence from a later analysis indicated that most CMV-associated TCR beta chains looked HLA-restricted.

To note about this clone: Its antigen remains unidentified.

The PCR was carried out with 60 Vbeta primers and 13 Jbeta primers. The protocol was immunoSEQ multiplex PCR, while the TCRdb copy is restricted to in-frame clones and leaves out a portion. The sample includes roughly 100,000 clones, about three quarters of them seen just once. Looked up from germline, CDR1 is SNHLY and CDR2 is FYNNEI. V was pared by 0 bases and J by 6 bases, with 12 bases of the junction left unmatched. The CDR3 runs 18 residues. The V and J genes are TRBV2 and TRBJ1-5, with 9 bases aligning to TRBD1. The sequenced sample was PBMCs. This sequence originates from a man in his forties in good health and CMV-seropositive. The CDR3 reads CASSEALVRDREVQPQHF. As DNA, the CDR3 is TGTGCCAGCAGTGAAGCGTTGGTCCGGGACAGGGAAGTTCAGCCCCAGCATTTT. The full variable domain, in which reference TRBV2 and TRBJ1-5 provide the parts outside the CDR3, is EPEVTQTPSHQVTQMGQEVILRCVPISNHLYFYWYRQILGQKVEFLVSFYNNEISEKSEIFDDQFSVERPDGSNFTLKIRSTKLEDSAMYFCASSEALVRDREVQPQHFGDGTRLSIL.